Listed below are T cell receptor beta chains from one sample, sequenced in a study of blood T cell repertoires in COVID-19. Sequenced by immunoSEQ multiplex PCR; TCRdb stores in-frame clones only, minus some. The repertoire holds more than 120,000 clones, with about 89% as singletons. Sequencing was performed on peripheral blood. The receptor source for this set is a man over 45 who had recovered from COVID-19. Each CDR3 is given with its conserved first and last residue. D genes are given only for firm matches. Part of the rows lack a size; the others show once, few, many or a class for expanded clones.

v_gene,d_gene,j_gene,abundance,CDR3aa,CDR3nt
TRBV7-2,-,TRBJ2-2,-,CASSLGRQHTGELFF,TGTGCCAGCAGCTTAGGACGACAGCACACCGGGGAGCTGTTTTTT
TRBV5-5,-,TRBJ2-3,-,CASRTAGDRDTQYF,TGTGCCAGCCGCACCGCAGGGGACCGAGATACGCAGTATTTT
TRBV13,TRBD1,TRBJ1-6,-,CASSLGFGTGGSSPLHF,TGTGCCAGCAGCTTAGGGTTTGGGACAGGGGGCTCTTCACCCCTCCACTTT
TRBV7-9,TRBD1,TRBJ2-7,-,CASSLGTGGPYEQYF,TGTGCCAGCAGCTTAGGGACAGGGGGGCCCTACGAGCAGTACTTC
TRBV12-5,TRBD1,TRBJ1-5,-,CASGWDRGVYSNQPQHF,TGTGCTAGTGGCTGGGACAGGGGGGTTTATAGCAATCAGCCCCAGCATTTT
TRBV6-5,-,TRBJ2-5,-,CASSQYQETQYF,TGTGCCAGCAGTCAGTACCAAGAGACCCAGTACTTC
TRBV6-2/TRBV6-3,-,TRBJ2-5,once,CASSPGQLIQETQYF,TGTGCCAGCAGTCCGGGACAACTTATACAAGAGACCCAGTACTTC
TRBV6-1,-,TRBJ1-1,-,CASSESGLSTEAFF,TGTGCCAGCAGTGAATCAGGACTGAGCACTGAAGCTTTCTTT
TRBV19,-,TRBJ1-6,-,CASRRSGEGNSPLHF,TGTGCCAGTAGACGATCAGGGGAGGGTAATTCACCCCTCCACTTT
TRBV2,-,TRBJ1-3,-,CASSEGADSTLSGNTIYF,TGTGCCAGCAGTGAAGGGGCAGATAGTACTCTTTCTGGAAACACCATATATTTT
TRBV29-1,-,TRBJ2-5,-,CSGTKQVGQETQYF,TGCAGCGGGACGAAACAGGTGGGGCAAGAGACCCAGTACTTC
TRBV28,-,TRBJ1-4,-,CASLDATNEKLFF,TGTGCCAGCCTAGATGCAACTAATGAAAAACTGTTTTTT
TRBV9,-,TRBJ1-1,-,CASSVVGGFDTEAFF,TGTGCCAGCAGCGTAGTGGGGGGTTTCGACACTGAAGCTTTCTTT
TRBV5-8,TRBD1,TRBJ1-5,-,CASSYRDSGSFNQPQHF,TGTGCCAGCAGCTATCGGGACAGTGGGTCCTTCAATCAGCCCCAGCATTTT
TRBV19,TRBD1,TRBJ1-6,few,CASTSQDRTNSPLHF,TGTGCCAGTACTTCTCAGGACAGGACCAATTCACCCCTCCACTTT
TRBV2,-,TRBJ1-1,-,CASSVWAANTEAFF,TGTGCCAGCAGTGTTTGGGCAGCGAACACTGAAGCTTTCTTT
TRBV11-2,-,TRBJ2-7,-,CASSSFRGASSYEQYF,TGTGCCAGCAGCTCCTTCAGGGGGGCCAGCTCCTACGAGCAGTACTTC
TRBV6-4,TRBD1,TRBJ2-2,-,CASSQEQGANTGELFF,TGTGCCAGCAGCCAAGAACAGGGGGCTAACACCGGGGAGCTGTTTTTT
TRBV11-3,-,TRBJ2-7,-,CASSLEGETYEQYF,TGTGCCAGCAGCTTGGAAGGGGAAACCTACGAGCAGTACTTC
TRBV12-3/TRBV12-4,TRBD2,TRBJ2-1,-,CASSQTPSGDLFF,TGTGCCAGCAGTCAGACTCCTAGCGGGGATTTGTTCTTC
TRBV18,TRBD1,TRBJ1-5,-,CASSDTTGSRNQPQHF,TGTGCCAGCTCAGATACGACAGGGTCGCGAAATCAGCCCCAGCATTTT
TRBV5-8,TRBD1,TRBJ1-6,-,CASSVAGTGGLNSPLHF,TGTGCCAGCAGCGTGGCAGGGACAGGGGGCCTCAATTCACCCCTCCACTTT
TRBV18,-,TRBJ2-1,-,CASSPLTEYNEQFF,TGTGCCAGCTCACCACTGACTGAGTACAATGAGCAGTTCTTC
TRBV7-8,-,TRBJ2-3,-,CASSLGVRGGADTQYF,TGTGCCAGCAGCTTAGGGGTCAGAGGAGGCGCAGATACGCAGTATTTT
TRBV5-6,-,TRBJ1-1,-,CASSPVPAVNTEAFF,TGTGCCAGCAGCCCCGTCCCAGCGGTGAACACTGAAGCTTTCTTT
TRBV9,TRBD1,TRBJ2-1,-,CASSVQGAVNEQFF,TGTGCCAGCAGCGTACAGGGGGCGGTCAATGAGCAGTTCTTC
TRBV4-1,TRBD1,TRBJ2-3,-,CASSHDRDRVRTHTDTQYF,TGCGCCAGCAGCCACGACCGGGACAGGGTCCGAACCCACACAGATACGCAGTATTTT
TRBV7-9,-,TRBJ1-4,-,CASSSTYGDNNEKLFF,TGTGCCAGCAGCTCCACCTATGGGGACAATAATGAAAAACTGTTTTTT
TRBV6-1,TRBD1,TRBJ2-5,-,CASSEEPRTGGLGETQYF,TGTGCCAGCAGTGAAGAACCGCGGACAGGGGGTTTGGGAGAGACCCAGTACTTC
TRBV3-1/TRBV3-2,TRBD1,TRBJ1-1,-,CASSLGQGRNTEAFF,TGTGCCAGCAGTTTGGGACAGGGGAGGAACACTGAAGCTTTCTTT
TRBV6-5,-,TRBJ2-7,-,CASSSGLAIEQYF,TGTGCCAGCAGCTCAGGACTGGCAATAGAGCAGTACTTC
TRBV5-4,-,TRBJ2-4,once,CASSSMSGSKNIQYF,TGTGCCAGCAGCTCCATGTCAGGTTCAAAAAACATTCAGTACTTC
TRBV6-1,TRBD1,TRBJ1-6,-,CASSEGDRWDNSPLHF,TGTGCCAGCAGTGAAGGGGACAGGTGGGATAATTCACCCCTCCACTTT
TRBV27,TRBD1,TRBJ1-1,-,CASSSVAGGWAEAFF,TGTGCCAGCAGCTCTGTCGCAGGGGGTTGGGCTGAAGCTTTCTTT
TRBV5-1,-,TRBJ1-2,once,CASKLGTTNYGYTF,TGCGCCAGCAAGTTGGGCACAACTAACTATGGCTACACCTTC
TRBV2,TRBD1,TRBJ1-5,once,CASKTGPTPGVQPQHF,TGTGCCAGCAAGACAGGGCCCACCCCGGGGGTACAGCCCCAGCATTTT
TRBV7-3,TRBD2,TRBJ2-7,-,CASSLLAGSSYEQYF,TGTGCCAGCAGCTTACTAGCGGGGAGCTCCTACGAGCAGTACTTC
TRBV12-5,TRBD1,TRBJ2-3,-,CASGLGQGFTDTQYF,TGTGCTAGTGGTTTGGGACAGGGCTTCACAGATACGCAGTATTTT
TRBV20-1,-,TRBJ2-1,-,CSASREGRGEQFF,TGCAGTGCTAGTAGAGAGGGCCGCGGCGAGCAGTTCTTC
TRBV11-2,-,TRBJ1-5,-,CASRCNMTYSNQPQHF,TGTGCCAGCAGATGTAATATGACTTATAGCAATCAGCCCCAGCATTTT
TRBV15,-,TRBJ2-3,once,CATSRRRGIGQYF,TGTGCCACCAGCCGCAGGAGGGGTATCGGGCAGTATTTT
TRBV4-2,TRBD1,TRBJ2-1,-,CASSQRGQWDSGNEQFF,TGTGCCAGCAGCCAACGGGGACAGTGGGATTCGGGCAATGAGCAGTTCTTC
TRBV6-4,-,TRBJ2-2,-,CASRPTSGTGELFF,TGTGCCAGCAGACCTACCTCGGGCACCGGGGAGCTGTTTTTT
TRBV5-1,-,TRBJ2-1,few,CASSFVGGNNEQFF,TGCGCCAGCAGCTTTGTCGGGGGAAACAATGAGCAGTTCTTC
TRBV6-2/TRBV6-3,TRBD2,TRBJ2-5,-,CASSYAAGGQETQYF,TGTGCCAGCAGTTACGCAGCGGGGGGGCAAGAGACCCAGTACTTC
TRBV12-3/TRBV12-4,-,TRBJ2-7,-,CASMATLSYEQYF,TGTGCCAGCATGGCGACACTTTCCTACGAGCAGTACTTC
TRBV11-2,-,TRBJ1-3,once,CASSLLADTFGNTIYF,TGTGCCAGCAGCTTACTCGCCGACACTTTCGGAAACACCATATATTTT
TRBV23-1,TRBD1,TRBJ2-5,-,CASSQSHGTGSGETQYF,TGCGCCAGCAGTCAATCTCACGGGACAGGGTCTGGCGAGACCCAGTACTTC
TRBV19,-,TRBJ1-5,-,CASSISGAESAQHF,TGTGCCAGTAGTATTTCAGGGGCAGAGTCGGCCCAGCATTTT
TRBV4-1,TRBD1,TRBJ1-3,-,CASSQLQTGRNTIYF,TGCGCCAGCAGCCAACTACAGACAGGGCGAAACACCATATATTTT
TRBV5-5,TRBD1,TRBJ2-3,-,CASSFGTGIGDTQYF,TGTGCCAGCAGCTTCGGGACAGGGATAGGAGATACGCAGTATTTT
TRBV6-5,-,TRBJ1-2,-,CASSYQIRGESYGYTF,TGTGCCAGCAGTTACCAAATCAGGGGCGAGAGCTATGGCTACACCTTC
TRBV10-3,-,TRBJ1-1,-,CAISVLQGEAFF,TGTGCCATCAGTGTGTTACAGGGTGAAGCTTTCTTT
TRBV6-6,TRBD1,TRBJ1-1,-,CASKWDREKNTEAFF,TGTGCCAGCAAATGGGACAGGGAAAAGAACACTGAAGCTTTCTTT
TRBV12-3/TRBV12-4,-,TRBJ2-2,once,CASSPDRRGELFF,TGTGCCAGCAGTCCTGACAGGCGCGGGGAGCTGTTTTTT
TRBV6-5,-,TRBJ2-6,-,CASSYSYSGANVLTF,TGTGCCAGCAGTTACTCCTACTCTGGGGCCAACGTCCTGACTTTC
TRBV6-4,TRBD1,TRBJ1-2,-,CASSDPGGADGYTF,TGTGCCAGCAGTGACCCAGGGGGCGCCGATGGCTACACCTTC
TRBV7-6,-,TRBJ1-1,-,CASSLMSGMNTEAFF,TGTGCCAGCAGCTTAATGTCAGGAATGAACACTGAAGCTTTCTTT
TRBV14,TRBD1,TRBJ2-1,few,CASSQHDRGGNEQFF,TGTGCCAGCAGCCAGCACGACAGGGGTGGGAATGAGCAGTTCTTC
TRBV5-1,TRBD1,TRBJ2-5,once,CASSPGTGEAGTQYF,TGCGCCAGCAGCCCGGGGACAGGGGAAGCTGGGACCCAGTACTTC